The 26 T cell receptor beta chains in this list originate from one sample, sequenced in a study of cytomegalovirus exposure and HLA in healthy donors (dated by TCRdb to between 2016 and 2019). The receptor library was made with the immunoSEQ multiplex PCR assay. A mixture of 60 forward primers for TCR Vbeta segments and 13 reverse primers for TCR Jbeta segments was used in the multiplex PCR. TCRdb re-hosts the immuneACCESS table, in-frame sequences only. Its copies lack some clones; in the studies checked, an unresolved V gene accounts for under half of them, and the cause for the rest is not known. The sample table lists about 98,000 clones, over 70% of them with a count of one. The ten largest clones take up 10% to 11% of the sample. Sequenced material: PBMCs. These receptors were collected from a man younger than 35 in good health and CMV-seropositive.

This rearrangement joins TRBV13 to TRBJ1-6; D not certain. Germline loops: CDR1 PRHDT, CDR2 FYEKMQ (reference sequence). The CDR3 contains 14 residues. Trimming cost V 1 base and J 10 bases, with 11 bases left between them. The DNA of the CDR3 is TGTGCCAGCAGCTTAGATACGCCGGGGTCACCCCTCCACTTT. This encodes CASSLDTPGSPLHF.

On this clone: The sample has other DNA sequences that encode this CDR3 too. The chain has TRBV19 and TRBJ1-1; perhaps TRBD1 as D (5 bases). This CDR3 contains 13 residues. V was trimmed by 2 bases and J by 5 bases, leaving 9 bases between them. The germline gives CDR1 LNHDA, CDR2 SQIVND (reference sequence). The CDR3 spells CASSIRGGTEAFF. In nucleotides, the CDR3 is TGTGCCAGTAGTATAAGGGGAGGAACTGAAGCTTTCTTT.

The chain links TRBV25-1 to TRBJ1-6; no reliable D call. Germline V gene lookup returns CDR1 MGHDK and CDR2 SYGVNS. The CDR3 totals 13 residues. V lost 4 bases and J 6 bases, leaving 7 bases between the germline ends. The CDR3 spells CASSVPGNSPLHF. CDR3 sequence (DNA): TGTGCCAGCAGTGTACCGGGTAATTCACCCCTCCACTTT.

The chain combines TRBV19 with TRBJ2-7, with 14 nucleotides matching TRBD2. This CDR3 region has 16 residues. From germline, CDR1 is LNHDA and CDR2 SQIVND (reference sequence). J gave up 2 bases and V 5 bases, and 5 bases lay outside the gene matches. CDR3 residues: CASSLRTSGGPYEQYF. The DNA for the CDR3 is TGTGCCAGTAGTCTACGGACTAGCGGGGGGCCCTACGAGCAGTACTTC.

A single count supports this clone. The chain links TRBV4-2 to TRBJ2-2, with 11 bases lining up with TRBD2. V trimming: 1 base; J trimming: 3 bases; junction bases outside the gene matches: 10. CDR1 is LGHNA, CDR2 YNFKEQ, per germline. CDR3 length: 19 residues. The CDR3 nucleotides are TGTGCCAGCAGCCAAGGACGACTAGCGGGGACCTCATACACCGGGGAGCTGTTTTTT. Its protein is CASSQGRLAGTSYTGELFF.

This chain links TRBV5-4 with TRBJ2-1; a possible D gene is TRBD1 (6 bases). The CDR3 contains 15 residues. Trimming cost V 3 bases and J 3 bases, with 13 bases left between them. Looked up from germline, CDR1 is SGHNT and CDR2 is YYREEE (reference sequence). Written as DNA, the CDR3 is TGTGCCAGCAGCTCCCCCGCGGACAGCTACAATGAGCAGTTCTTC. As protein: CASSSPADSYNEQFF.

This clone came up a few times. The rearrangement joins TRBV6-5 to TRBJ1-4; perhaps TRBD1 as D (6 bases). Germline CDR1 reads MNHEY; CDR2 reads SVGAGI. The germline V and J ends were trimmed by 2 bases and 7 bases, with 11 bases remaining between them. The CDR3 runs to 14 residues. In DNA form, the CDR3 reads TGTGCCAGCAGTTACGTCCAGGGGAGTGAAAAACTGTTTTTT. Its translation: CASSYVQGSEKLFF.

V gene TRBV27 combines with J gene TRBJ1-5; TRBD1 matches at 7 bases. V shed 6 bases and J 4 bases; nucleotides not matched to a gene: 6. Germline V gene data show CDR1 as MNHEY and CDR2 as SMNVEV (reference sequence). The CDR3 runs 14 residues. This CDR3 is CASRTGQTNQPQHF. In DNA, the CDR3 is TGTGCCAGCAGGACGGGACAGACAAATCAGCCCCAGCATTTT.

This clone was seen only once. The CDR3 spells CASSGQTNSPLHF. The CDR3 DNA reads TGTGCCAGTAGTGGACAGACCAATTCACCCCTCCACTTT. The V call is TRBV14, the J call TRBJ1-6; TRBD1 is a possible D gene (6 bases). CDR3 size: 13 residues. Trimming removed 9 bases at V and 7 bases at J, with 13 bases between. Germline V CDR1 and CDR2: SGHDN, FVKESK.

The rearrangement joins TRBV7-8 to TRBJ1-6; 7 bases line up with TRBD1. The CDR3 runs to 15 residues. The J segment lost 9 bases and the V segment lost 1 base, leaving 6 bases of the junction unmatched. CDR1 is SGHVS and CDR2 is FQNEAQ in the germline V gene. The CDR3 protein is CASSLGKGAGSPLHF. The CDR3, as DNA: TGTGCCAGCAGCTTAGGCAAGGGGGCGGGTTCACCCCTCCACTTT.

This clone was recorded only once. V gene TRBV27 combines with J gene TRBJ2-3, with 15 bases fitting TRBD2. V dropped 6 bases and J dropped 6; count of bases not matched to a gene: 7. The CDR3 covers 16 residues. CDR1 and CDR2 from the germline V gene are MNHEY and SMNVEV (reference sequence). The CDR3 is CASSRTSGGAKDTQYF. In DNA form, the CDR3 reads TGTGCCAGCAGCCGGACTAGCGGGGGGGCGAAGGATACGCAGTATTTT.

V gene TRBV10-3 combines with J gene TRBJ1-3, with unresolved D. The CDR3 sequence is 16 residues long. CDR1 and CDR2 from the germline V gene are ENHRY and SYGVKD. Trimming stripped 3 bases from V and 0 bases from J, with 12 bases between. DNA for the CDR3: TGTGCCATCAGTGACTTCGGGAAGTCCTCTGGAAACACCATATATTTT. Its translation is CAISDFGKSSGNTIYF.

The CDR3 loop is CASSLRAGTYNEQFF. For the CDR3, the DNA is TGCGCCAGCAGCCTGAGGGCAGGGACATACAATGAGCAGTTCTTC. This chain links TRBV5-1 with TRBJ2-1; tentatively, D is TRBD1 (6 bases). V was pared by 4 bases and J by 4 bases, with 15 bases between. Germline V CDR1 and CDR2: SGHRS, YFSETQ. The CDR3 is 15 residues long. Using reference TRBV5-1 and TRBJ2-1 for the parts outside the CDR3, the full variable domain is KAGVTQTPRYLIKTRGQQVTLSCSPISGHRSVSWYQQTPGQGLQFLFEYFSETQRNKGNFPGRFSGRQFSNSRSEMNVSTLELGDSALYLCASSLRAGTYNEQFFGPGTRLTVL.

The V and J genes are TRBV2 and TRBJ2-7; D is unclear. This CDR3 is 13 amino acids long. Per the germline V gene, CDR1 is SNHLY and CDR2 is FYNNEI. V gave up 5 bases and J gave up 3 bases, with 11 bases separating them. CDR3 residues: CASSLELNYEQYF. Here the CDR3 DNA reads TGTGCCAGCAGTCTAGAGTTGAACTACGAGCAGTACTTC.

V gene TRBV7-6 combines with J gene TRBJ1-3, with D perhaps TRBD1 (5 bases). Trimming pared 5 bases from V and 0 bases from J, leaving 8 bases between. Germline values: CDR1 SGHVS, CDR2 FNYEAQ. The CDR3 has 14 amino acids. The CDR3 protein is CASSPGASGNTIYF. CDR3 DNA sequence: TGTGCCAGCAGCCCTGGGGCCTCTGGAAACACCATATATTTT.

The CDR3 DNA reads TGTGCCTTACTAGCGGAGAACACCGGGGAGCTGTTTTTT. It codes for CALLAENTGELFF. The rearrangement joins TRBV30 to TRBJ2-2; TRBD2 agrees at 8 bases. This CDR3 is 13 amino acids long. CDR1 and CDR2 (germline): GTSNPN, SVGIG (reference sequence). With 7 bases clipped from V and 1 base from J, the junction kept 2 bases outside the gene matches.

There are a few counts of this clone. The chain is built from TRBV7-9 and TRBJ1-1, with D perhaps TRBD1 (5 bases). V lost 1 base, J lost 6 bases, and 24 bases lay in between. Germline lookup yields CDR1 SEHNR and CDR2 FQNEAQ (reference sequence). This CDR3 is built from 18 residues. The CDR3 region has the DNA TGTGCCAGCAGCTTAGGCCGGCAGGGAATCTTCGGAATCCCTGAAGCTTTCTTT. Its protein is CASSLGRQGIFGIPEAFF.

The chain carries TRBV5-1 and TRBJ2-4, with D perhaps matching TRBD2 (5 bases). Germline-derived CDR1 and CDR2 are SGHRS and YFSETQ. The CDR3 has 15 amino acids. V lost 0 bases and J lost 6, with 13 bases in between. The chain's CDR3 is CASSLGEGWLNIQYF. The CDR3 DNA sequence: TGCGCCAGCAGCTTGGGAGAGGGATGGCTAAACATTCAGTACTTC.

The rearrangement joins TRBV5-4 to TRBJ1-1, with TRBD1 matching 10 bases. The trim removed 0 bases at V and 6 bases at J, leaving 5 bases unmatched. The CDR3 extends over 15 amino acids. In germline, CDR1 is SGHNT, CDR2 YYREEE (reference sequence). The CDR3 sequence: CASSLARDRGAEAFF. CDR3 sequence (DNA): TGTGCCAGCAGCTTGGCCCGGGACAGGGGCGCTGAAGCTTTCTTT.

J is TRBJ1-4 and V is TRBV2; weak D call: TRBD1 (5 bases). V lost 5 bases to trimming and J lost 1 base, with 11 bases between them. Germline V CDR1 and CDR2: SNHLY, FYNNEI. The CDR3 is made up of 15 amino acids. CDR3 residues: CASSITGLTNEKLFF. In DNA, the CDR3 is TGTGCCAGCAGTATAACAGGCTTAACTAATGAAAAACTGTTTTTT.

This chain joins TRBV9 and TRBJ1-6, with TRBD1 matching over 9 bases. V gave up 0 bases and J gave up 8 bases; unmatched junction bases: 6. This CDR3 region has 16 residues. Germline lookup yields CDR1 SGDLS and CDR2 YYNGEE. The CDR3 here is CASSVDPGQGYSPLHF. CDR3 nucleotides: TGTGCCAGCAGCGTAGACCCGGGACAGGGCTATTCACCCCTCCACTTT.

This clone was seen only a few times. The chain recombines TRBV5-5 with TRBJ1-4, with D perhaps TRBD1 (6 bases). The germline V gene has CDR1 SGHKS and CDR2 YYEKEE (reference sequence). V shed 1 base and J shed 5 bases, with 12 bases lying between them. The CDR3 has 15 amino acids. CDR3 nucleotide sequence: TGTGCCAGCAGCTTGCTTAGGCAGGGGAATGAAAAACTGTTTTTT. Translated: CASSLLRQGNEKLFF. Based on the CDR3 plus reference TRBV5-5 and TRBJ1-4, the full variable domain is DAGVTQSPTHLIKTRGQQVTLRCSPISGHKSVSWYQQVLGQGPQFIFQYYEKEERGRGNFPDRFSARQFPNYSSELNVNALLLGDSALYLCASSLLRQGNEKLFFGSGTQLSVL.

A note on this clone: The junction departs from the called germline gene at one end, perhaps through a read error. This chain links TRBV28 with TRBJ1-3, with a possible D match to TRBD1 (5 bases). The CDR3 runs 15 residues. Germline V lookup: CDR1 MDHEN, CDR2 SYDVKM. The CDR3 here is CASSFVGQGGDTIYF. The CDR3 region has the DNA TGTGCCAGCAGTTTCGTTGGGCAGGGTGGAGACACCATATATTTT.

Turning to this clone: Other DNA sequences in this sample translate to the same CDR3. The chain has TRBV30 and TRBJ1-3; TRBD1 might be the D (5 bases). Germline V lookup: CDR1 GTSNPN, CDR2 SVGIG (reference sequence). The CDR3 contains 15 residues. V was clipped by 0 bases and J by 1 base, with 10 bases between them. The DNA for the CDR3 is TGTGCCTGGAGTGTATCGGGGGGTTCTGGAAACACCATATATTTT. Translation: CAWSVSGGSGNTIYF.

V is TRBV5-5 and J is TRBJ1-5, with no clear D. The CDR3 sequence is 13 residues long. The V and J ends lost 0 bases and 6 bases respectively, with 7 bases between them. CDR1 is SGHKS and CDR2 is YYEKEE in the germline V gene (reference sequence). The CDR3 DNA sequence: TGTGCCAGCAGCTTGGTGATCGGTCAGCCCCAGCATTTT. Translation gives CASSLVIGQPQHF.

The chain has TRBV13 and TRBJ1-1; tentatively, D is TRBD1 (6 bases). This CDR3 comprises 14 residues. CDR1 and CDR2 from the germline V gene are PRHDT and FYEKMQ (reference sequence). V lost 3 bases and J lost 0, with 8 bases in between. The CDR3 nucleotides read TGTGCCAGCAGCTTTAGGACAGTGAACACTGAAGCTTTCTTT. The encoded protein is CASSFRTVNTEAFF.